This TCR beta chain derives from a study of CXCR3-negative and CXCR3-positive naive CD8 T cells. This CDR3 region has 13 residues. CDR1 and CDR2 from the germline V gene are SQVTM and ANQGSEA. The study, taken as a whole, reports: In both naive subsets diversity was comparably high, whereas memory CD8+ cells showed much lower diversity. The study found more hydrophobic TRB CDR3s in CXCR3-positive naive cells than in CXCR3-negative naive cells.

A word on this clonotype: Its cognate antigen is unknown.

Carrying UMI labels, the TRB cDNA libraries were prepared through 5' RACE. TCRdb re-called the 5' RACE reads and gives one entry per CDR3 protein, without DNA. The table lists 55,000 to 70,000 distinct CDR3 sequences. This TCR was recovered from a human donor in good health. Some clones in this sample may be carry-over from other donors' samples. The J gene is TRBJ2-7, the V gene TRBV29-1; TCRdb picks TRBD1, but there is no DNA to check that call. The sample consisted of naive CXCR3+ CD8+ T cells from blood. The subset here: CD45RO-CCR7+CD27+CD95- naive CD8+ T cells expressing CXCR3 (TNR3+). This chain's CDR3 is CSIRDREAYEQYF.